This T cell receptor beta chain is drawn from a study of regulatory and conventional T cells in RAG deficiency. Broader study findings: Shannon entropy fell and Simpson indices rose in RAG-deficient patients. Other subsets showed approximately 9.6-fold reductions, but Treg unique TCR beta sequences fell roughly 90-fold in these patients.

Per the germline V gene, CDR1 is MNHEY and CDR2 is SVGAGI. This CDR3 spans 15 amino acids. Trimming removed 2 bases from V and 6 bases from J, with 16 bases in between. Comments on this clone: Its antigen is unidentified.

Genomic DNA came from blood conventional CD4+ T cells gated CD25-low CD127-high. Here immunoSEQ multiplex PCR was the method, and the copy in TCRdb shows in-frame clones only, minus some. The table records 24,000 or so clones, 85% to 95% of them present only once. This same sample was also part of a study on regulatory T cells. As reported in that work: Amplification used 52 TRBV primers and 13 TRBJ primers.

The genes are TRBV6-5 and TRBJ1-2, with D maybe TRBD1 (5 bases). The sample was CD4+ T cells sorted from blood. The sequence was collected from a human donor in good health. CDR3 amino acids: CASSYGQGSIHGYTF. Here the CDR3 DNA reads TGTGCCAGCAGTTACGGGCAGGGATCTATTCATGGCTACACCTTC.